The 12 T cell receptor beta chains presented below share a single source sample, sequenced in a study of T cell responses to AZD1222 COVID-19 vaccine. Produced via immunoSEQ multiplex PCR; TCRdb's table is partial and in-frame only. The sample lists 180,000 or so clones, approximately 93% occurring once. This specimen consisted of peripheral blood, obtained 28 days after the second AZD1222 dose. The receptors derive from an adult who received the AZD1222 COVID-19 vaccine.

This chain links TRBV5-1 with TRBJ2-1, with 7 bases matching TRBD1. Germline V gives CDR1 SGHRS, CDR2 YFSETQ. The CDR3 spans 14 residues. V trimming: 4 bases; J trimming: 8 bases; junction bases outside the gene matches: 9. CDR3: CASSPRDSVDEQFF. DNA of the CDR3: TGCGCCAGCAGCCCCCGGGACAGTGTAGATGAGCAGTTCTTC. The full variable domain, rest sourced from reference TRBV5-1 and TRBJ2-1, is KAGVTQTPRYLIKTRGQQVTLSCSPISGHRSVSWYQQTPGQGLQFLFEYFSETQRNKGNFPGRFSGRQFSNSRSEMNVSTLELGDSALYLCASSPRDSVDEQFFGPGTRLTVL.

The DNA for the CDR3 is TGTGCCAGTAGTATAATGACAGGGGACGAGCAGTACTTC. Its protein is CASSIMTGDEQYF. This chain uses TRBV19 with TRBJ2-7; 8 nucleotides agree with TRBD1. The germline CDR1 and CDR2 sequences are LNHDA and SQIVND (reference sequence). V was pared by 2 bases and J by 5 bases, with 2 bases of the junction left unmatched. The CDR3 is made up of 13 amino acids.

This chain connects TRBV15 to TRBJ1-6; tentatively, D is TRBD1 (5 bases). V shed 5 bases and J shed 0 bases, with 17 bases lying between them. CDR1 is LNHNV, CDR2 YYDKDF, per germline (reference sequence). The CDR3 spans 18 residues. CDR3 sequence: CATSPPLGEGSYNSPLHF. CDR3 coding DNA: TGTGCCACCAGCCCACCCCTAGGGGAGGGCTCCTATAATTCACCCCTCCACTTT.

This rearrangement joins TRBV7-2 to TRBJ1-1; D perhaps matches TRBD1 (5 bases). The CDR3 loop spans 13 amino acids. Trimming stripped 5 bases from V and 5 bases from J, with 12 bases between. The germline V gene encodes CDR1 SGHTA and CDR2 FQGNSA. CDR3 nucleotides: TGTGCCAGCAGCCGTGTGGGGGGGACTGAAGCTTTCTTT. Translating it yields CASSRVGGTEAFF.

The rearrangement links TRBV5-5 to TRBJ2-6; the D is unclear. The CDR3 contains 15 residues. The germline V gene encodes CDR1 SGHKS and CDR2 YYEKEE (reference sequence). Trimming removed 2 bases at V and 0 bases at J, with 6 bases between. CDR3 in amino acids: CASSFGDSGANVLTF. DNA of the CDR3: TGTGCCAGCAGCTTTGGGGACTCTGGGGCCAACGTCCTGACTTTC.

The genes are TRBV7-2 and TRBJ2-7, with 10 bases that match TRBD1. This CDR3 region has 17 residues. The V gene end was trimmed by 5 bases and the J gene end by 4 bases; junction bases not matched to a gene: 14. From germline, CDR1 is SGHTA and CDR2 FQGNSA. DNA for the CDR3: TGTGCCAGCAGCCCGCGCTTTGGGACAGGGGCAGGGTACGAGCAGTACTTC. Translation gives CASSPRFGTGAGYEQYF.

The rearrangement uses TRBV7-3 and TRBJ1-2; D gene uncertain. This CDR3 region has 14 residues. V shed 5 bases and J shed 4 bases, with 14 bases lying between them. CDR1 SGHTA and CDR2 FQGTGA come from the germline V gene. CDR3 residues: CASSPKGDGYGYTF. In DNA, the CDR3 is TGTGCCAGCAGCCCTAAAGGTGATGGCTATGGCTACACCTTC.

DNA for the CDR3: TGTGCCAGCAGTCCCAGGGTTTGGGGGCCCCAGCATTTT. It yields the protein CASSPRVWGPQHF. V is TRBV27 and J is TRBJ1-5; a possible D gene is TRBD1 (5 bases). Trimming pared 5 bases from V and 9 bases from J, leaving 14 bases between. CDR1 and CDR2 from the germline V gene are MNHEY and SMNVEV (reference sequence). This CDR3 is built from 13 residues.

The CDR3 DNA sequence: TGCGCCAGCAGTACCTGGACTAGCGGATTGAAGGAGGGGCAGTTCTTC. Translated, it gives CASSTWTSGLKEGQFF. This chain connects TRBV10-2 to TRBJ2-1, with TRBD2 identical over 10 bases. Per the germline V gene, CDR1 is WSHSY and CDR2 is SAAADI. J was trimmed by 12 bases and V by 5 bases; bases with no gene match: 16. This CDR3 is built from 16 residues.

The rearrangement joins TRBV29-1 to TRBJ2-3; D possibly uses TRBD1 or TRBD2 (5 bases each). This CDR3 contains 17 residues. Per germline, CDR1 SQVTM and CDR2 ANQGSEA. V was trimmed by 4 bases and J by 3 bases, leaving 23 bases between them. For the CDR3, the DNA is TGCAGCGTTGGGAAGGGACCGCTAGTCACAGGAACAGATACGCAGTATTTT. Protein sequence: CSVGKGPLVTGTDTQYF.

CDR3 DNA: TGTGCCAGCAGTACCCAGGGGGCTCGCCTAGATACGCAGTATTTT. It translates to CASSTQGARLDTQYF. The V and J genes are TRBV6-5 and TRBJ2-3; TRBD1 agrees at 8 bases. In germline, CDR1 is MNHEY, CDR2 SVGAGI. Trimming cost V 5 bases and J 5 bases; bases outside gene matches: 9. The CDR3 is 15 residues long.

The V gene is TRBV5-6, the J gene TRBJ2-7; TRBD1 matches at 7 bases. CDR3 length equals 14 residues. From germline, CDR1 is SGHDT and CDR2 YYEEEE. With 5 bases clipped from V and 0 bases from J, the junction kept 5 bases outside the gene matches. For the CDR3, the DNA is TGTGCCAGCAGGGGGACAGCCCGCTCCTACGAGCAGTACTTC. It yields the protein CASRGTARSYEQYF.